In its sample, the clone carrying this TCR beta chain was seen once. The antigen remains undetermined. The data originate from a study of T cell responses to AZD1222 COVID-19 vaccine. Study-wide findings and caveats: The study found vaccine-associated CD4 TCRs spanning spike, dominant at 160-218 and 743-854. Females made up more of the donors, who were largely white British, and clonal diversity may have come out too low.

The repertoire was sequenced with immunoSEQ multiplex PCR; TCRdb's copy has only in-frame clones and lacks some. The sample yields 160,000 or so clones, 80% to 90% seen once. This TCR came from an adult who received the MenACWY meningococcal vaccine as a control. Sequences were derived from peripheral blood, sampled 28 days after the second dose of the MenACWY control vaccine.

The CDR3 is CASSQGDYGYTF. The CDR3 region has the DNA TGCGCCAGCAGCCAAGGCGACTATGGCTACACCTTC. The chain combines TRBV4-1 with TRBJ1-2; D gene unclear. The CDR3 sequence is 12 residues long. V was cut by 1 base and J by 3 bases, with 3 bases left in between. Germline-derived CDR1 and CDR2 are MGHRA and YSYEKL.